This is a list of T cell receptor beta chains from one sample in a study of control samples from healthy donors and cancer patients. Sequencing was performed with immunoSEQ multiplex PCR; in TCRdb, only in-frame clones are kept and a portion is missing. The sample yields around 170,000 clones, more than 80% seen once. What was sequenced was blood. The receptors shown here come from a young man in good health. CDR3s include the opening cysteine and the closing phenylalanine or tryptophan. Fields, in order: CDR3 DNA, CDR3 protein, CDR3 length, J gene, clone size, V gene, D gene. A D gene is named only where the DNA matches it firmly. Not all rows give a size; the values are once, few, many and, for expanded clones, a class.

TGTGCCAGCAGCAGTTTCGTGGACACCAATCAGCCCCAGCATTTT CASSSFVDTNQPQHF 15 TRBJ1-5 . TRBV6-2/TRBV6-3 .
TGTGCCAGCAGCGTAGGGGTCGGGGCAGAGACTAATTCACCCCTCCACTTT CASSVGVGAETNSPLHF 17 TRBJ1-6 few TRBV9 .
TGTGCCAGCAGAAGCCTAGAATTGGGCTACAATGAGCAGTTCTTC CASRSLELGYNEQFF 15 TRBJ2-1 . TRBV27 .
TGTGCCAGCTCACTTCTCCCGGGACAGGGATTGAGCACAGATACGCAGTATTTT CASSLLPGQGLSTDTQYF 18 TRBJ2-3 . TRBV18 TRBD1
TGTGCCAGTAGTGTCAGGGATGGGAGCAATCAGCCCCAGCATTTT CASSVRDGSNQPQHF 15 TRBJ1-5 . TRBV19 .
TGTGCCAGCAGTGAACTTCGGGATTCTGGAAACACCATATATTTT CASSELRDSGNTIYF 15 TRBJ1-3 . TRBV2 .
TGTGCCAGCAGCAAGGCGCTAGCGGGGGCCTCTACCTACGAGCAGTACTTC CASSKALAGASTYEQYF 17 TRBJ2-7 . TRBV6-2/TRBV6-3 TRBD2
TGTGCCAGCAGTATTTCCAGGGTCACTGAAGCTTTCTTT CASSISRVTEAFF 13 TRBJ1-1 . TRBV28 .
TGTGCCAGCAGCTATAGCGCGGGCAGGGCGCACACTGAAGCTTTCTTT CASSYSAGRAHTEAFF 16 TRBJ1-1 once TRBV6-2/TRBV6-3 .
TGTGCCAGCAGCGACCGGGGGACCTACAATGAGCAGTTCTTC CASSDRGTYNEQFF 14 TRBJ2-1 . TRBV3-1/TRBV3-2 .
TGTGCCAGCACCGACGGCCCTCCTTCTGGAAACACCATATATTTT CASTDGPPSGNTIYF 15 TRBJ1-3 . TRBV7-2 .
TGTGCCAGCAGTCGGAGGGACAGTTATAATTCACCCCTCCACTTT CASSRRDSYNSPLHF 15 TRBJ1-6 . TRBV2 TRBD1
TGTGCCAGCTCACCACGCCCAGGGGATGGCTACACCTTC CASSPRPGDGYTF 13 TRBJ1-2 . TRBV18 .
TGTGCCAGCAGTGAATTGCAGGGAGAGAGCTCCGGGGAGCTGTTTTTT CASSELQGESSGELFF 16 TRBJ2-2 . TRBV6-1 .
TGTGCCAGCAGTGAAATCGAGGGGGGCCCCCTCCACTTT CASSEIEGGPLHF 13 TRBJ1-6 few TRBV6-4 .
TGTGCCAGCAGTAGAAAGACGGGAAACATTCAGTACTTC CASSRKTGNIQYF 13 TRBJ2-4 . TRBV7-2 .
TGTGCCAGCAGTCCCCGAACCGGATTTAACACTGAAGCTTTCTTT CASSPRTGFNTEAFF 15 TRBJ1-1 . TRBV27 .
TGTGCCATCAGTGGAAGGACTAGCGGACGCAACGAGCAGTACTTC CAISGRTSGRNEQYF 15 TRBJ2-7 . TRBV10-3 TRBD2
. CAPVGRGTYEQYF 13 TRBJ2-7 . TRBV21-1 .
TGCGCCAGCAGCAGCAGACTCGCCTACGAGCAGTACTTC CASSSRLAYEQYF 13 TRBJ2-7 . TRBV4-1 .
TGTGCCAGCTCAGTGACAGGGGGAGGCGCCGACACTGAAGCTTTCTTT CASSVTGGGADTEAFF 16 TRBJ1-1 . TRBV18 TRBD1
TGTGCCAGCAGTTTATCAGGGACCTGGAACACTGAAGCTTTCTTT CASSLSGTWNTEAFF 15 TRBJ1-1 . TRBV27 .
TGCGCCAGCAGCTTGGAGGTCACCTTGAACACTGAAGCTTTCTTT CASSLEVTLNTEAFF 15 TRBJ1-1 . TRBV5-1 .
TGTGCCAGCAGGATACTAGCGGAAGAGACCCAGTACTTC CASRILAEETQYF 13 TRBJ2-5 once TRBV9 TRBD2
TGCGCCAGCAGTGAGTCGCGAGGAGCCGGGGAGCTGTTTTTT CASSESRGAGELFF 14 TRBJ2-2 once TRBV10-1 .
TGTGCCAGCAGCTACCGGACAGGGGGAGGGTATGGCTACACCTTC CASSYRTGGGYGYTF 15 TRBJ1-2 . TRBV7-2 TRBD1
TGTGCCAGCAGTTTAGGTCCGGGGGCCGGCTCACCCCTCCACTTT CASSLGPGAGSPLHF 15 TRBJ1-6 . TRBV27 .
TGTGCCAGTAACAGGGTGGCTGAAGCTTTCTTT CASNRVAEAFF 11 TRBJ1-1 . TRBV2 .
TGTGCCAGCAGTCGAACCGACAGCTTCTATGGCTACACCTTC CASSRTDSFYGYTF 14 TRBJ1-2 . TRBV6-2/TRBV6-3 .
TGTGCCAGCAGCCAAGAAGGAAATTCACCCCTCCACTTT CASSQEGNSPLHF 13 TRBJ1-6 . TRBV14 .
TGCGCCAGCAGTGAAAGGGTTGAGACCCAGTACTTC CASSERVETQYF 12 TRBJ2-5 . TRBV10-2 .
TGTGCCAGCAGCCAAGTGAGCACAGATACGCAGTATTTT CASSQVSTDTQYF 13 TRBJ2-3 . TRBV3-1/TRBV3-2 .
TGTGCCAGTCGCGGGGGCGGGCAGGGTTGGGCCGGGGAGCTGTTTTTT CASRGGGQGWAGELFF 16 TRBJ2-2 . TRBV19 .
TGTGCCAGCAGTGAAGTGGCAGACACTGAAGCTTTCTTT CASSEVADTEAFF 13 TRBJ1-1 . TRBV6-1 .
TGTGCCAGTAGCTCCCGGACTCCGAACACCGGGGAGCTGTTTTTT CASSSRTPNTGELFF 15 TRBJ2-2 . TRBV19 .
TGTGCCAGCAGTGGACAGGTCAGCGACGAGCAGTACTTC CASSGQVSDEQYF 13 TRBJ2-7 . TRBV2 .
TGCGCCAGCAGTACGGGGGGGCGAGGGGATGAAAAACTGTTTTTT CASSTGGRGDEKLFF 15 TRBJ1-4 once TRBV5-1 .
TGTGCCAGCAGCCAAGATCCGAGTGGCCCCGGGCAGTACTTC CASSQDPSGPGQYF 14 TRBJ2-7 . TRBV3-1/TRBV3-2 .
TGTGCCAGCAGCCCGAGCGGGTCCCACGGCTACGAGCAGTACTTC CASSPSGSHGYEQYF 15 TRBJ2-7 few TRBV5-6 .
TGTGCCTGGACTCCGGGACTAGCGACAGATACGCAGTATTTT CAWTPGLATDTQYF 14 TRBJ2-3 . TRBV30 TRBD2
TGTGCCAGCAGCCCAACCGGACTAGCGGGAGGCGAGCAGTACTTC CASSPTGLAGGEQYF 15 TRBJ2-7 . TRBV6-6 TRBD2
TGTGCCAGCAGTGAATTGTCTGGACGGTTGGGGGAGCATGGCTACACCTTC CASSELSGRLGEHGYTF 17 TRBJ1-2 . TRBV25-1 .
TGTGCCAGCTCACCAAGACTAGCGGGAAGGTCCGGGGAGCTGTTTTTT CASSPRLAGRSGELFF 16 TRBJ2-2 . TRBV18 TRBD2
TGCGCCAGCAGCTTCCGACAGGGTGGGACTGAAGCTTTCTTT CASSFRQGGTEAFF 14 TRBJ1-1 . TRBV5-1 TRBD1
TGTGCCAGCGAAGGACAGGGGTGTCAGCCCCAGCATTTT CASEGQGCQPQHF 13 TRBJ1-5 . TRBV12-3/TRBV12-4 TRBD1
TGTGCCAGCAGCTCGGAAAGCGGGCACTACGTGGAGCAGTACTTC CASSSESGHYVEQYF 15 TRBJ2-7 . TRBV7-2 .
TGTGCCAGCAGCTCCGGGACGGTCTTAAACAATGTTGAAAAACTGTTTTTT CASSSGTVLNNVEKLFF 17 TRBJ1-4 . TRBV5-4 .
TGTGCCAGCGGCCAACCGGGACTTAACACCGGGGAGCTGTTTTTT CASGQPGLNTGELFF 15 TRBJ2-2 . TRBV14 .
TGTGCCAGCAGTGACCAACCTCTAGCGTTTTCCTACAATGAGCAGTTCTTC CASSDQPLAFSYNEQFF 17 TRBJ2-1 . TRBV6-1 .
TGCGCCAGCAGCCAAGAGGGACAGGGGCTATATGGCTACACCTTC CASSQEGQGLYGYTF 15 TRBJ1-2 . TRBV4-1 TRBD1